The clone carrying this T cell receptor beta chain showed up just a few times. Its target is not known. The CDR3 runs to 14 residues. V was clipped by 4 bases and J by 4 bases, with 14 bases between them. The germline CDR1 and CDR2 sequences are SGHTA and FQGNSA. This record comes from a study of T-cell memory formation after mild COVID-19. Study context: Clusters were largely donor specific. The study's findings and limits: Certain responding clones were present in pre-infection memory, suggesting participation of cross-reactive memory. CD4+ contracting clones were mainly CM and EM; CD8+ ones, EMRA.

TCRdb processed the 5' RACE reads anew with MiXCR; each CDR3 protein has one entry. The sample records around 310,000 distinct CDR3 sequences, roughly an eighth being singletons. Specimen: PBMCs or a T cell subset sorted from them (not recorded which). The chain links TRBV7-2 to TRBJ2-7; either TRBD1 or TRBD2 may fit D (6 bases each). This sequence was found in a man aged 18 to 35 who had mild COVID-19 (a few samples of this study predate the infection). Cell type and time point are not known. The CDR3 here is CASSSELGGYEQYF. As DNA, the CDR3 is TGTGCCAGCAGCTCCGAACTAGGGGGGTACGAGCAGTACTTC.